This TCR beta chain was identified during a study of metastatic and nonmetastatic thyroid tumors. Study as a whole: For malignant and benign thyroid patients, tumor or nodule tissue and blood were the sources whose repertoires were compared.

Not a single patient had been given any form of treatment at any point before undergoing thyroid surgery. J gave up 3 bases and V 7 bases, and 8 bases lay outside the gene matches. The CDR3 spans 13 residues. CDR1 and CDR2 (germline): DFQATT, SNEGSKA (reference sequence). The authors' processing: The study took CDR3 differences across clinicopathological groups and made a distant-metastasis classifier for papillary thyroid cancer from them. With MiXCR, TCRdb called clones anew from the PCR reads. TCRdb, not the original authors, processed these V and J calls. The sample records over 10,000 clones, around a quarter being singletons.

This chain uses TRBV20-1 with TRBJ2-7, with TRBD1 matching over 8 bases. Sample: tumor tissue. This sequence originates from a female donor with papillary thyroid cancer or a benign thyroid nodule (not recorded which). Some clones in this sample may be carry-over from other donors' samples. CDR3 sequence reads: CSVWTGTGYEQYF. For the CDR3, the DNA is TGCAGTGTTTGGACAGGGACTGGCTACGAGCAGTACTTC.